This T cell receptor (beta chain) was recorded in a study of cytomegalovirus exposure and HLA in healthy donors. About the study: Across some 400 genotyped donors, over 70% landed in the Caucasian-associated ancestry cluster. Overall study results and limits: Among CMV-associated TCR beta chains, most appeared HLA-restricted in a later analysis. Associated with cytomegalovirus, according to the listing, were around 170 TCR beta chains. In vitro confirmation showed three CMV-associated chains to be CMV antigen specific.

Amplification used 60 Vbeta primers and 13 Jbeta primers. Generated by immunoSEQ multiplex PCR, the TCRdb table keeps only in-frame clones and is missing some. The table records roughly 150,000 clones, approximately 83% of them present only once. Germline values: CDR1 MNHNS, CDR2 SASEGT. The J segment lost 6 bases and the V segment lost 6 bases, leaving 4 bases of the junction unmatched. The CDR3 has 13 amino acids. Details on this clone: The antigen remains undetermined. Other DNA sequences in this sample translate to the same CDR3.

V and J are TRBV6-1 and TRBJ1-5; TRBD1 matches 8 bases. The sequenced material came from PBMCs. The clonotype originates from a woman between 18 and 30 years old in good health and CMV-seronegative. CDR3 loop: CASSGQGGQPQHF. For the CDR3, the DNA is TGTGCCAGCAGCGGACAGGGAGGTCAGCCCCAGCATTTT.